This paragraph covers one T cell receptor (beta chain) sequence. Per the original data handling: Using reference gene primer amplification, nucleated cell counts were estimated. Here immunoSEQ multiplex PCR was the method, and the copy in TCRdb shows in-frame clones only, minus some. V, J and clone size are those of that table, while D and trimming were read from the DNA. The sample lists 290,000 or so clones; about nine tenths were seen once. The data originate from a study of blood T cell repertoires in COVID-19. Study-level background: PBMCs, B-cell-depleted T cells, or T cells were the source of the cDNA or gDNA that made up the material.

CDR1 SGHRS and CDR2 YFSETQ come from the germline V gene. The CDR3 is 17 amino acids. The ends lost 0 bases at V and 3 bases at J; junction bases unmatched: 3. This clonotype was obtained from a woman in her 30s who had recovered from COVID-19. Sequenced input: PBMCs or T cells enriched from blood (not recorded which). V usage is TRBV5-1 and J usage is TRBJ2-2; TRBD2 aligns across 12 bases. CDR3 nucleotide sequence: TGCGCCAGCAGCTTGGAGCCTAGCGGGAGGGACACCGGGGAGCTGTTTTTT. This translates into CASSLEPSGRDTGELFF.